Shown below are 23 T cell receptor beta chains from a single sample sequenced in a study of T cell responses to AZD1222 COVID-19 vaccine. The data were produced by immunoSEQ multiplex PCR, yet TCRdb's version contains in-frame clones alone and is incomplete. The table includes fewer than 150,000 clones, roughly 91% detected once. The sample was peripheral blood, taken 28 days after the second AZD1222 dose. The source of these receptors is an adult who received the AZD1222 COVID-19 vaccine.

This clone appeared a single time. This chain uses TRBV9 with TRBJ2-5; 10 positions agree with TRBD2. Germline trimming cut 3 bases from V and 5 bases from J; bases unmatched to any gene: 4. Germline V gene lookup returns CDR1 SGDLS and CDR2 YYNGEE. The CDR3 runs to 14 residues. The chain's CDR3 is CASSASGGVETQYF. As DNA, the CDR3 is TGTGCCAGCAGCGCCAGCGGGGGGGTGGAGACCCAGTACTTC.

CDR3 nucleotides: TGTGCCAGCAGCTTACCCGGTTCAGGACATGAAGGCTACACCTTC. It codes for CASSLPGSGHEGYTF. The V gene is TRBV7-8, the J gene TRBJ1-2, with D perhaps matching TRBD1 (5 bases). This CDR3 region has 15 residues. Germline V gene lookup returns CDR1 SGHVS and CDR2 FQNEAQ. Trimming cost V 2 bases and J 8 bases, with 18 bases left between them.

The CDR3 sequence: CASSEFRQGWYTF. The CDR3 DNA reads as TGCGCCAGCAGTGAGTTCCGACAGGGGTGGTACACCTTC. J is TRBJ1-2 and V is TRBV10-2; TRBD1 matches 8 bases. This CDR3 is built from 13 residues. Germline V gives CDR1 WSHSY, CDR2 SAAADI. The ends lost 1 base at V and 11 bases at J; junction bases unmatched: 6.

The chain recombines TRBV19 with TRBJ1-2; D not certain. The germline V gene has CDR1 LNHDA and CDR2 SQIVND (reference sequence). V lost 1 base and J lost 4, with 7 bases in between. The CDR3 has 13 residues. CDR3 DNA sequence: TGTGCCAGTAGTATAGCATCAGGCTATGGCTACACCTTC. Translated: CASSIASGYGYTF.

The chain links TRBV19 to TRBJ1-5, with 7 bases fitting TRBD1. This CDR3 region has 14 residues. From germline, CDR1 is LNHDA and CDR2 SQIVND (reference sequence). V lost 5 bases and J lost 3; bases outside the gene matches: 4. The CDR3 DNA reads TGTGCCAGTAGTGGGACAGTGAACAATCAGCCCCAGCATTTT. Residues: CASSGTVNNQPQHF.

This chain joins TRBV14 and TRBJ1-3; no reliable D call. Trimming removed 1 base at V and 4 bases at J, with 8 bases between. The germline V gene has CDR1 SGHDN and CDR2 FVKESK. This CDR3 region has 14 residues. CDR3 region: CASSQGRWGNTIYF. The DNA for the CDR3 is TGTGCCAGCAGCCAAGGTCGGTGGGGAAACACCATATATTTT.

The rearrangement uses TRBV6-2 or TRBV6-3 and TRBJ2-3; 8 nucleotides agree with TRBD2. Trimming cost V 1 base and J 4 bases; bases outside gene matches: 10. This CDR3 spans 17 amino acids. CDR1 is MNHEY, CDR2 SVGEGT, per germline. Here the CDR3 DNA reads TGTGCCAGCAGTTACTTACTACGTGGACTAGCTCCAGATACGCAGTATTTT. The encoded protein is CASSYLLRGLAPDTQYF.

The V gene is TRBV12-5, the J gene TRBJ2-5; 7 positions match TRBD1. The CDR3 length is 14 residues. CDR1 is LGHNT, CDR2 FRNRAP, per germline. V lost 6 bases to trimming and J lost 4 bases; unmatched junction nucleotides: 8. The CDR3 region has the DNA TGTGCTAGTGGCCCAAGAACAGGGGTAGAGACCCAGTACTTC. This codes for CASGPRTGVETQYF.

This chain's CDR3 is CASSPLTGVPQETQYF. CDR3 in DNA: TGTGCCAGCTCACCACTGACGGGAGTGCCCCAAGAGACCCAGTACTTC. The chain combines TRBV18 with TRBJ2-5, with D perhaps matching TRBD2 (6 bases). This CDR3 is built from 16 residues. V dropped 1 base and J dropped 1 base, with 13 bases sitting between them. Germline-derived CDR1 and CDR2 are KGHSH and LQKENI.

V gene TRBV6-1 combines with J gene TRBJ1-2; D is undetermined. The CDR3 has 12 residues. Germline V CDR1 and CDR2: MNHNS, SASEGT. V dropped 2 bases and J dropped 7 bases, with 8 bases sitting between them. This CDR3 reads CASSETVSGYTF. Here the CDR3 DNA reads TGTGCCAGCAGTGAAACTGTATCTGGCTACACCTTC.

The CDR3, as DNA: TGCGCCAGCAGTCGGGACAGCGGCACCGGGGAGCTGTTTTTT. As protein: CASSRDSGTGELFF. The gene calls are TRBV10-1 and TRBJ2-2; the match to TRBD1 covers 7 bases. The CDR3 consists of 14 residues. The J segment lost 4 bases and the V segment lost 5 bases, leaving 4 bases of the junction unmatched. CDR1 WNHNN and CDR2 SYGVQD come from the germline V gene (reference sequence).

Only one count was recorded for this clone. The chain's CDR3 is CASSLGQVEGYTF. DNA for the CDR3: TGTGCCAGCAGCCTCGGCCAGGTGGAGGGCTACACCTTC. The chain uses TRBV6-6 and TRBJ1-2, with no clear D. This CDR3 region has 13 residues. The V end lost 6 bases, the J end lost 8 bases, and 16 bases lay between the germline ends. CDR1 is MNHNY, CDR2 SVGAGI, per germline (reference sequence).

V gene TRBV3-1 (or the pseudogene TRBV3-2) combines with J gene TRBJ2-5; no reliable D call. V was clipped by 8 bases and J by 0 bases, with 4 bases between them. The CDR3 runs to 11 residues. Germline-derived CDR1 and CDR2 are LGHDT and YNNKEL (reference sequence). DNA of the CDR3: TGTGCCAGCTTCTACCAAGAGACCCAGTACTTC. The encoded protein is CASFYQETQYF.

The V gene is TRBV10-3, the J gene TRBJ2-7; the match to TRBD1 covers 9 bases. V lost 0 bases and J lost 4; bases outside the gene matches: 4. Germline CDR1 ENHRY, CDR2 SYGVKD. The CDR3 loop spans 15 amino acids. CDR3: CAISESDRGGYEQYF. The CDR3 coding sequence is TGTGCCATCAGTGAGTCGGACAGGGGTGGGTACGAGCAGTACTTC.

The chain links TRBV7-3 to TRBJ2-1; 12 nucleotides agree with TRBD2. The J segment lost 8 bases and the V segment lost 4 bases, leaving 6 bases of the junction unmatched. The CDR3 spans 15 residues. The germline CDR1 and CDR2 sequences are SGHTA and FQGTGA. The CDR3 DNA sequence: TGTGCCAGCAGCTCCGGACTAGCGGGATATCATGAGCAGTTCTTC. This encodes CASSSGLAGYHEQFF. Looking up the rest from reference TRBV7-3 and TRBJ2-1 gives the full variable domain: GAGVSQTPSNKVTEKGKYVELRCDPISGHTALYWYRQSLGQGPEFLIYFQGTGAADDSGLPNDRFFAVRPEGSVSTLKIQRTERGDSAVYLCASSSGLAGYHEQFFGPGTRLTVL.

The V and J genes are TRBV3-1 (or the pseudogene TRBV3-2) and TRBJ2-1; D gene uncertain. Between the trimmed V and J ends, which lost 4 bases and 6 bases, there was a span of 10 bases. CDR1 LGHDT and CDR2 YNNKEL come from the germline V gene (reference sequence). The CDR3 contains 13 residues. In DNA form, the CDR3 reads TGTGCCAGCAGCCTGTTGGGTGCCAATGAGCAGTTCTTC. Encoded protein: CASSLLGANEQFF.

The chain has TRBV10-3 and TRBJ2-3, with a possible D match to TRBD2 (6 bases). CDR3 size: 15 residues. V was clipped by 0 bases and J by 2 bases, with 9 bases between them. Per the germline V gene, CDR1 is ENHRY and CDR2 is SYGVKD. CDR3 nucleotides: TGTGCCATCAGTGAGTCGGAGGGGTACACAGATACGCAGTATTTT. Translating gives CAISESEGYTDTQYF.

The chain joins TRBV6-1 to TRBJ2-1, with D tentatively TRBD2 (7 bases). The CDR3 spans 15 residues. Germline V gene lookup returns CDR1 MNHNS and CDR2 SASEGT. V shed 5 bases and J shed 9 bases, with 20 bases lying between them. This chain's CDR3 is CASSPPGRGTVEQFF. The DNA for the CDR3 is TGTGCCAGCAGTCCGCCAGGGAGGGGGACGGTTGAGCAGTTCTTC.

The chain combines TRBV7-2 with TRBJ1-2; the D is unclear. The CDR3 runs to 14 residues. V was pared by 1 base and J by 3 bases, with 9 bases between. Germline assignment: CDR1 SGHTA and CDR2 FQGNSA. The CDR3: CASSLGVVDYGYTF. The CDR3 nucleotides are TGTGCCAGCAGCTTAGGGGTAGTTGACTATGGCTACACCTTC. The whole variable domain, remainder taken from reference TRBV7-2 and TRBJ1-2, is GAGVSQSPSNKVTEKGKDVELRCDPISGHTALYWYRQSLGQGLEFLIYFQGNSAPDKSGLPSDRFSAERTGGSVSTLTIQRTQQEDSAVYLCASSLGVVDYGYTFGSGTRLTVV.

The chain has TRBV6-2 or TRBV6-3 and TRBJ1-2; D possibly corresponds to TRBD1 (5 bases). Trimming took off 0 bases at V and 0 bases at J, with 11 bases between the two ends. The CDR3 consists of 16 residues. In germline, CDR1 is MNHEY, CDR2 SVGEGT. The CDR3 loop reads CASSYSKGTANYGYTF. The CDR3 DNA reads TGTGCCAGCAGTTACTCCAAGGGGACGGCTAACTATGGCTACACCTTC.

The rearrangement uses TRBV4-3 and TRBJ2-1; 9 nucleotides line up with TRBD2. With 6 bases clipped from V and 7 bases from J, the junction kept 10 bases outside the gene matches. CDR1 is LGHNA, CDR2 YSLEER, per germline. This CDR3 comprises 15 residues. For the CDR3, the DNA is TGCGCCAGCAGGGGGGGTAGTAGCGGGAGTAATGAGCAGTTCTTC. Translation gives CASRGGSSGSNEQFF.

The chain carries TRBV7-6 and TRBJ2-1; a weak D match, TRBD2 (6 bases). The CDR3 runs to 16 residues. V gave up 5 bases and J gave up 4 bases, with 18 bases separating them. In germline, CDR1 is SGHVS, CDR2 FNYEAQ. CDR3 DNA sequence: TGTGCCAGCAGCAAGGGTGGTTTAGCGGAGTACAATGAGCAGTTCTTC. Translating gives CASSKGGLAEYNEQFF.

The chain joins TRBV7-9 to TRBJ2-1; no definite D call. The ends were cut back, 5 bases at V and 0 bases at J, with 5 bases in the middle. The CDR3 is 13 residues long. Germline V gives CDR1 SEHNR, CDR2 FQNEAQ (reference sequence). This CDR3 is CASSLSSYNEQFF. CDR3 DNA: TGTGCCAGCAGCCTGAGCTCCTACAATGAGCAGTTCTTC.